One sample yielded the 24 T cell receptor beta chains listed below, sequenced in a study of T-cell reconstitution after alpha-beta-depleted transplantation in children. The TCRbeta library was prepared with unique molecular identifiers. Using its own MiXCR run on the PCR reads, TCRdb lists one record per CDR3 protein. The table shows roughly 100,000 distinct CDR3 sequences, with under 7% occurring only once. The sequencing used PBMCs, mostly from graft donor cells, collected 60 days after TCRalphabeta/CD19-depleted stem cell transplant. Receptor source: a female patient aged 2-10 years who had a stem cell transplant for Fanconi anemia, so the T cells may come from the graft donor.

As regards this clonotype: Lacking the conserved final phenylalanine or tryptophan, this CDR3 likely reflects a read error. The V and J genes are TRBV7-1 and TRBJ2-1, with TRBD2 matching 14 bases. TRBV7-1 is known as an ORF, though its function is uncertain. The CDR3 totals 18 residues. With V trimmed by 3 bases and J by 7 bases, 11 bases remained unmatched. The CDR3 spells CASSSLGLAGGPFNEQFV. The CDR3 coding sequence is TGTGCCAGCAGCTCCCTAGGACTAGCGGGGGGCCCGTTTAATGAGCAGTTCGTC.

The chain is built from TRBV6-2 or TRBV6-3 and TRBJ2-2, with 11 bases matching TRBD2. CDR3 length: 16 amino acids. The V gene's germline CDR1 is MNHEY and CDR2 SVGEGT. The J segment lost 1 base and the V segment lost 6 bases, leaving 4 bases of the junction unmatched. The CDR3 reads CASSETSGKNTGELFF. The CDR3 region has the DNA TGTGCCAGCAGCGAGACTAGCGGGAAGAACACCGGGGAGCTGTTTTTT.

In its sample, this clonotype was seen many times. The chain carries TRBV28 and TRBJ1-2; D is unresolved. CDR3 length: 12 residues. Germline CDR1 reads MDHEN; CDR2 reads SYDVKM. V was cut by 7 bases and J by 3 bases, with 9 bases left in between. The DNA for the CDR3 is TGTGCCAGCACGGAAAGGGACTATGGCTACACCTTC. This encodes CASTERDYGYTF.

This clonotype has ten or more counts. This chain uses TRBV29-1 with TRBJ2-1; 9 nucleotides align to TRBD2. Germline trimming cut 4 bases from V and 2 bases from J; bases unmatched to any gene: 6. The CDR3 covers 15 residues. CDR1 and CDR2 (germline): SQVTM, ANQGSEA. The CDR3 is CSVAGLAGTYNEQFF. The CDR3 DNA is TGCAGCGTTGCCGGTCTAGCGGGGACCTACAATGAGCAGTTCTTC.

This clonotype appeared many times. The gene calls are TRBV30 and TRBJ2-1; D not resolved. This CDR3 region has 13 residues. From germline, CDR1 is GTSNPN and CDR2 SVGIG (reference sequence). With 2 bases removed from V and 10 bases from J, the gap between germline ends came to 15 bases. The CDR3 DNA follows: TGTGCCTGGAGTTCGGTGAGACGAGGCGAGCAGTTCTTC. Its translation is CAWSSVRRGEQFF. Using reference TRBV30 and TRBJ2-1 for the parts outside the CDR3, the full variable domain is SQTIHQWPATLVQPVGSPLSLECTVEGTSNPNLYWYRQAAGRGLQLLFYSVGIGQISSEVPQNLSASRPQDRQFILSSKKLLLSDSGFYLCAWSSVRRGEQFFGPGTRLTVL.

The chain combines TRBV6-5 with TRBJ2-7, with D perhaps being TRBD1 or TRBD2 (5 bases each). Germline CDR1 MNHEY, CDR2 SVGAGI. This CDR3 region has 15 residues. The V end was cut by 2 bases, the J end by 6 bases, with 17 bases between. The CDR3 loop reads CASSYGVGTISEQYF. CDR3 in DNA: TGTGCCAGCAGTTACGGGGTCGGGACGATCTCCGAGCAGTACTTC.

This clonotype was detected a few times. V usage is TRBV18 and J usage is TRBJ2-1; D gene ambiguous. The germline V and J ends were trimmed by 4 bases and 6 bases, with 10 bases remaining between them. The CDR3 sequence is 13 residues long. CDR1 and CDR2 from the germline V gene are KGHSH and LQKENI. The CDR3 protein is CASSLANGNEQFF. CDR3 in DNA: TGTGCCAGCTCACTCGCAAACGGCAATGAGCAGTTCTTC. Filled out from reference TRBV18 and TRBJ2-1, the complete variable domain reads NAGVMQNPRHLVRRRGQEARLRCSPMKGHSHVYWYRQLPEEGLKFMVYLQKENIIDESGMPKERFSAEFPKEGPSILRIQQVVRGDSAAYFCASSLANGNEQFFGPGTRLTVL.

The CDR3 region is CASSFSGRAYNEQFF. CDR3 DNA sequence: TGTGCCAGCAGTTTTAGCGGGAGGGCCTACAATGAGCAGTTCTTC. The chain links TRBV28 to TRBJ2-1; 11 nucleotides match TRBD2. This CDR3 has 15 amino acids. The germline V gene encodes CDR1 MDHEN and CDR2 SYDVKM. The V and J ends lost 3 bases and 2 bases, in that order; junction bases with no gene match: 0.

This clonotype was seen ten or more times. The CDR3 loop is CASRQFTSGEQFF. Here the CDR3 DNA reads TGTGCCAGCAGACAATTCACTAGCGGAGAGCAGTTCTTC. The genes are TRBV27 and TRBJ2-1; TRBD2 matches at 8 bases. CDR1 and CDR2 (germline): MNHEY, SMNVEV (reference sequence). The trim removed 6 bases at V and 10 bases at J, leaving 8 bases unmatched. The CDR3 has 13 residues.

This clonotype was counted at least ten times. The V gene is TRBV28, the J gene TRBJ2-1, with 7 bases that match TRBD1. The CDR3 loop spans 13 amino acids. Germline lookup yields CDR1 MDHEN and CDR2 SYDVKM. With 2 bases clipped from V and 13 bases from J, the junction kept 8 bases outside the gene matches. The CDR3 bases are TGTGCCAGCAGTTTAAATAGCCAGGGGGTACAGTTCTTC. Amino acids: CASSLNSQGVQFF.

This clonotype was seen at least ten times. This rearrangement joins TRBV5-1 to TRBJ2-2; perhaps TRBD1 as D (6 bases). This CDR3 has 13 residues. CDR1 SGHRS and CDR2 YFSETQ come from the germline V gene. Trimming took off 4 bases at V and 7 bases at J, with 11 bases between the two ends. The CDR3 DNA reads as TGCGCCAGCAGCCCGGGACAAGTCGGGGAGCTGTTTTTT. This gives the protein CASSPGQVGELFF. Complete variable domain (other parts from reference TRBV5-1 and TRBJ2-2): KAGVTQTPRYLIKTRGQQVTLSCSPISGHRSVSWYQQTPGQGLQFLFEYFSETQRNKGNFPGRFSGRQFSNSRSEMNVSTLELGDSALYLCASSPGQVGELFFGEGSRLTVL.

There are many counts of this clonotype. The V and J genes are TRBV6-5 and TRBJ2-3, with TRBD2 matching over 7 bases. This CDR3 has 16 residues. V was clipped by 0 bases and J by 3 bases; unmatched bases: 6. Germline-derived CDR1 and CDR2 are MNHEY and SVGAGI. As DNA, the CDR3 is TGTGCCAGCAGTTACTCAGGTAGCGGGTTTACAGATACGCAGTATTTT. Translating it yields CASSYSGSGFTDTQYF.

The CDR3 coding sequence is TGCGCCAGCAGCTTGGACAGGAACTACGAGCAGTACTTC. Protein sequence: CASSLDRNYEQYF. The chain combines TRBV5-1 with TRBJ2-7, with D perhaps matching TRBD1 (5 bases). Germline assignment: CDR1 SGHRS and CDR2 YFSETQ. CDR3 length: 13 amino acids. V was shortened by 0 bases and J by 3 bases, with 7 bases between the two germline ends.

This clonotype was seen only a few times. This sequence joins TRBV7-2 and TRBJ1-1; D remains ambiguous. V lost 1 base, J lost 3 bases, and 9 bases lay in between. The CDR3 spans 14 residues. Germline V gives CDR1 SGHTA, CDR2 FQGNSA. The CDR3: CASSLVGTDTEAFF. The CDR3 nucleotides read TGTGCCAGCAGCTTAGTGGGAACGGACACTGAAGCTTTCTTT.

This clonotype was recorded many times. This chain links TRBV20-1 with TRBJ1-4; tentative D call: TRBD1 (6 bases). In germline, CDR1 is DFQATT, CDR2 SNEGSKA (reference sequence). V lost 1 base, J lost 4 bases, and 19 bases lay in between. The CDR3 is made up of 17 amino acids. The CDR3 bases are TGCAGTGCTAGAGTGGCAGGGGAGTCTGCTGTTAATGAAAAACTGTTTTTT. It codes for CSARVAGESAVNEKLFF.

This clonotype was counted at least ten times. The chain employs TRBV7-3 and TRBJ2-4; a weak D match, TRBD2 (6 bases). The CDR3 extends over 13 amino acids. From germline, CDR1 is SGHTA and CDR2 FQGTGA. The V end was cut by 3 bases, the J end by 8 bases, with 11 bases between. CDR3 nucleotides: TGTGCCAGCAGCTTGGGGAGGAGGGACATTCAGTACTTC. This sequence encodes CASSLGRRDIQYF.

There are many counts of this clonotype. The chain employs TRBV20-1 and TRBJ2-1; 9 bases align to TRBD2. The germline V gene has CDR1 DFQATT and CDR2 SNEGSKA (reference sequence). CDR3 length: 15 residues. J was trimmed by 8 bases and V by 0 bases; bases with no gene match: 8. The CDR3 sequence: CSAREGGRAVHEQFF. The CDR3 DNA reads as TGCAGTGCTAGAGAGGGCGGGAGGGCCGTACATGAGCAGTTCTTC.

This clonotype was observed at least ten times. This CDR3 reads CASSQDWGRDSGANVLTF. CDR3 DNA: TGTGCCAGCAGCCAAGACTGGGGGCGGGACTCTGGGGCCAACGTCCTGACTTTC. This rearrangement joins TRBV3-1 to TRBJ2-6, with D perhaps matching TRBD1 or TRBD2 (6 bases each). The V gene's germline CDR1 is LGHDT and CDR2 YNNKEL (reference sequence). Trimming cost V 0 bases and J 0 bases, with 12 bases left between them. The CDR3 consists of 18 residues.

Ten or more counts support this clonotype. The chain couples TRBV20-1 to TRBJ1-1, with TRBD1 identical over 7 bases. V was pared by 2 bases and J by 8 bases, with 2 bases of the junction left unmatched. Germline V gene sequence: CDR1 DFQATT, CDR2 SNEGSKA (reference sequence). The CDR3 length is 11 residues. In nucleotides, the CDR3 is TGCAGTGCTAGACCGACAGGGGAAGCTTTCTTT. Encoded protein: CSARPTGEAFF.

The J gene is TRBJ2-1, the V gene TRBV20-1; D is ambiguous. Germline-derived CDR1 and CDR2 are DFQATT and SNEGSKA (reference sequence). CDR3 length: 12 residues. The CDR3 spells CSVYGSYNEQFF. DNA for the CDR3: TGCAGCGTTTATGGCTCCTACAATGAGCAGTTCTTC.

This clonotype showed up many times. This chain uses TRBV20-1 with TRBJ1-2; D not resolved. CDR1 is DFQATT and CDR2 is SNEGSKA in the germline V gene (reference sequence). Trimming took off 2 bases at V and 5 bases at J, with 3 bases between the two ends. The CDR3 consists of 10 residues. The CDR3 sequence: CSARQYGYTF. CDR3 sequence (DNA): TGCAGTGCTAGACAATATGGCTACACCTTC.

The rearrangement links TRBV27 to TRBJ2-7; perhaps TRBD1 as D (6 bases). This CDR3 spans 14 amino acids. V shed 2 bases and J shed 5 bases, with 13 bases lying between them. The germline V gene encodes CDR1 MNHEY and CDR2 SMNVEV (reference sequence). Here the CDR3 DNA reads TGTGCCAGCAGTTTAGAACAGGGTACCCACGAGCAGTACTTC. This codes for CASSLEQGTHEQYF.

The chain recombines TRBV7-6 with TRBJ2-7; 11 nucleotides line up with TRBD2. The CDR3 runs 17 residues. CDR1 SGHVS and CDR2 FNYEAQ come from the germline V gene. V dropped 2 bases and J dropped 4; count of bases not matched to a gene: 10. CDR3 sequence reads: CASSLRPTSGSWYEQYF. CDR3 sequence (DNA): TGTGCCAGCAGCTTAAGGCCTACTAGCGGGAGTTGGTACGAGCAGTACTTC. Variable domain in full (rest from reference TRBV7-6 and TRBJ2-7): GAGVSQSPRYKVTKRGQDVALRCDPISGHVSLYWYRQALGQGPEFLTYFNYEAQQDKSGLPNDRFSAERPEGSISTLTIQRTEQRDSAMYRCASSLRPTSGSWYEQYFGPGTRLTVT.

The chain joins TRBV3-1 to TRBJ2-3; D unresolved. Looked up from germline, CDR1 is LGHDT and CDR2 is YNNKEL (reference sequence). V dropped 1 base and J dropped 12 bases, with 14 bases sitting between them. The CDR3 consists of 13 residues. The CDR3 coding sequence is TGTGCCAGCAGCCAAGGCCCCTCCACTTTTCAGTATTTT. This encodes CASSQGPSTFQYF.